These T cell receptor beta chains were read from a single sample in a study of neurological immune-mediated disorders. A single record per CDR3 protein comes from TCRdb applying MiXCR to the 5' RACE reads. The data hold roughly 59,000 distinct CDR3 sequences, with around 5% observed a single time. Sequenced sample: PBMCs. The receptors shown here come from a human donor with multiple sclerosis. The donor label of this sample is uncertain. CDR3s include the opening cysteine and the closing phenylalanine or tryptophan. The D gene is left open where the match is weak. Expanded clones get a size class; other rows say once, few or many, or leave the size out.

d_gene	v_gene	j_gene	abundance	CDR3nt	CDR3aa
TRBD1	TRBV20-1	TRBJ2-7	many	TGCAGTGCTACCCCGGGACAGGGCCCTTACGAGCAGTACTTC	CSATPGQGPYEQYF
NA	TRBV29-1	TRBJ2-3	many	TGCAGCGCCCTCAGAACAGATACGCAGTATTTT	CSALRTDTQYF
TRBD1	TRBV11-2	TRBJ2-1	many	TGTGCCAGCAGCTTATCGAGGGTCGGCAGGGGGATATACAATGAGCAGTTCTTC	CASSLSRVGRGIYNEQFF
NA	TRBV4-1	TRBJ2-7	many	TGCGCCAGCGGCTGGGGGGTTCACGAGCAGTACTTC	CASGWGVHEQYF
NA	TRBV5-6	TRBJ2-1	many	TGTGCCAGCAGCGTAGGACGGATCTACAATGAGCAGTTCTTC	CASSVGRIYNEQFF
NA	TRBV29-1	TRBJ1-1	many	TGCAGCGTTGCCCACAGGGAGGGGATGGGAGCTTTCTTT	CSVAHREGMGAFF
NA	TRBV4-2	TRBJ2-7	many	TGTGCCAGCAGCCAAGATGGGGTCTTAGCCGAGCAGTACTTC	CASSQDGVLAEQYF
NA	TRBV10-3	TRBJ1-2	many	TGTGCCATCAGTGGAGGACGGGATGGCTACACCTTC	CAISGGRDGYTF
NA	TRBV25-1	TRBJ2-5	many	TGTGCCAGCCTCGGGACTCCCCAAGAGACCCAGTACTTC	CASLGTPQETQYF
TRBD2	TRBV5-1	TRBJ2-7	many	TGCGCCAGCAGCTTGAATGCGGGGGGGACCTACGAGCAGTACTTC	CASSLNAGGTYEQYF
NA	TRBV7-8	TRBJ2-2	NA	TGTGCCAGCAGCTTCATGAACGGGGGAATCGGGGAGCTGTTTTTT	CASSFMNGGIGELFF
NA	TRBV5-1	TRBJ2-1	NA	NA	CASSFYICSARGIAGFDEQFF
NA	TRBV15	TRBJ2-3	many	TGTGCCACCAGCAGTTCGGCCTCCCGCACAGATACGCAGTATTTT	CATSSSASRTDTQYF
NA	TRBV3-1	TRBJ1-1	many	TGTGCCAGCAGCCAAGAACTAGGCTCTCCGAACACTGAAGCTTTCTTT	CASSQELGSPNTEAFF
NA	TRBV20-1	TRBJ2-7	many	TGCAGTGCTAAAGGTGGGGCTGCAAGCGAGCAGTACTTC	CSAKGGAASEQYF
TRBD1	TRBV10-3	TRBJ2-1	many	TGTGCCATCAGTGTGCCCCCCGAGGGACAGGGGGCGCGCGATGAGCAGTTCTTC	CAISVPPEGQGARDEQFF
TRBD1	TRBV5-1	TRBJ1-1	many	TGCGCCAGCAGCTTGAGAGGGGGCACCGACACTGAAGCTTTCTTT	CASSLRGGTDTEAFF
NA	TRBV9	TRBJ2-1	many	TGTGCCAGCAGCCCCACCTCCGGGAACTTATACAATGAGCAGTTCTTC	CASSPTSGNLYNEQFF
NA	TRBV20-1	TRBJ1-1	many	TGCAGTGCTAGAGATCATCGTGAACAGGGATTCATGAACACTGAAGCTTTCTTT	CSARDHREQGFMNTEAFF
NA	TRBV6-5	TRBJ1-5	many	TGTGCCAGCAGTTACTCATGGAGGGATCAGCCCCAGCATTTT	CASSYSWRDQPQHF
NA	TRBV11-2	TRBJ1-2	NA	TGTGCCAGCAGCTTAGATCGTCTCGGACCGGCAACCTTC	CASSLDRLGPATF
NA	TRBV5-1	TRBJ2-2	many	TGCGCCAGCAGCTGGACCAGGGTTGTCGGGGAGCTGTTTTTT	CASSWTRVVGELFF
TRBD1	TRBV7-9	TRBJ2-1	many	TGTGCCAGCAGCTCACAGGGGGCCGGATCCTACAATGAGCAGTTCTTC	CASSSQGAGSYNEQFF
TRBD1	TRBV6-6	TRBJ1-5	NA	TGTGCCAGCTTGAAAGGGGGCTTCAATCAGCCCCAGCATTTT	CASLKGGFNQPQHF
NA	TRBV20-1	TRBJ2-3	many	TGCAGTGCTGCATATCAGGGTACAGATACGCAGTATTTT	CSAAYQGTDTQYF
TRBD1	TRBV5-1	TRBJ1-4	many	TGCGCCAGCAGCAGTCGGGACAGGGATGAAAAACTGTTTTTT	CASSSRDRDEKLFF
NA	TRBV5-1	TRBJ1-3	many	TGCGCCAGCAGCTTTGGGGGCCAGACCATATATTTT	CASSFGGQTIYF
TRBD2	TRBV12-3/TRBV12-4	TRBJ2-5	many	TGTGCCAGCAGTCTTTCTAGCGGGGGGGGATCGGGGGAGACCCAGTACTTC	CASSLSSGGGSGETQYF
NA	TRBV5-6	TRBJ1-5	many	TGTGCCAGCAGCTTGGGCAGGAGCAATCAGCCCCAGCATTTT	CASSLGRSNQPQHF
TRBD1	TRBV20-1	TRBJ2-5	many	TGCAGTGCTCGTGAACAGGGGGCTGGAGAGACCCAGTACTTC	CSAREQGAGETQYF
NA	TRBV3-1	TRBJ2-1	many	TGTGCCAGCAGCCCTAGGGCTGATGAGCAGTTCTTC	CASSPRADEQFF
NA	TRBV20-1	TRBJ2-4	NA	TGCAGTGCTAGAGATCGGGGCAGTACTGCCAAAAACATTCAGTACTTC	CSARDRGSTAKNIQYF
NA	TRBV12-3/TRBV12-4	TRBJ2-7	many	TGTGCCAGCAGGGCCGACACTTCCTACGAGCAGTACTTC	CASRADTSYEQYF
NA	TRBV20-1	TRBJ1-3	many	TGCAGTGCCTCCGGGGACACTGGAAACACCATATATTTT	CSASGDTGNTIYF
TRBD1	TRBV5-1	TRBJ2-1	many	TGCGCCAGCATCGATGGACAGGGGGGGTTCAATGAGCAGTTCTTC	CASIDGQGGFNEQFF
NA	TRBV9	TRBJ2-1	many	TGTGCCAGCAGCGTAGGGGGGGGGCGAGGTGAGCAGTTCTTC	CASSVGGGRGEQFF
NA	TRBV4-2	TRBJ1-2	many	TGTGCCAGCAGCCAAGGTCCGGGAGACTATGGCTACACCTTC	CASSQGPGDYGYTF
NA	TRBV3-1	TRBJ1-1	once	TGTGCCAGCCGCAGCGTTATACTGAACACTGAAGCTTTCTTT	CASRSVILNTEAFF
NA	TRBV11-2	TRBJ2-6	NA	TGTGCCAGCAGCTTTTCTGGGACCAACGTCCTGACTTTC	CASSFSGTNVLTF
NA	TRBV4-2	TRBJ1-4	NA	TGTGCCAGCAGTCGGGACCGAATAGAGGAAAAACTGTTTTTT	CASSRDRIEEKLFF
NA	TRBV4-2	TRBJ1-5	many	TGTGCCAGCAGCGCCACGGGACTCCCGGGTCAGCCCCAGCATTTT	CASSATGLPGQPQHF
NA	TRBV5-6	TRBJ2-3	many	TGTGCCAGCAGCTTCGGGTCAGGGAGGACAGATACGCAGTATTTT	CASSFGSGRTDTQYF
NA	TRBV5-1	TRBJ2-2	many	TGCGCCAGCAGCGGGCCGACCGGCGCGAACACCGGGGAGCTGTTTTTT	CASSGPTGANTGELFF
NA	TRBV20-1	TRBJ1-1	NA	TGCAGTGCTAGAGATGGAGGGGGCACTGAAGCTTTCTTT	CSARDGGGTEAFF
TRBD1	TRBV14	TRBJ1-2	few	TGTGCCAGCCGGACAGGGCCAGGGTATGGCTACACCTTC	CASRTGPGYGYTF
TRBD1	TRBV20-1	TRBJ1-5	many	TGCAGTGCAGGACAGGGGAGGCCTTATAGCAATCAGCCCCAGCATTTT	CSAGQGRPYSNQPQHF
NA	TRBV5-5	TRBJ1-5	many	TGTGCCAGCAGCTTATTGGGGGGGTTCAATCAGCCCCAGCATTTT	CASSLLGGFNQPQHF
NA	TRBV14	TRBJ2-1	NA	TGTGCCAGCAGCCAAGCGGGGTATGAGCAGTTCTTC	CASSQAGYEQFF
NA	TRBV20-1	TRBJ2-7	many	TGCAGTGCTAGAGATGTCTCGAGTAGCGGAAAAGGAAGCTACGAGCAGTACTTC	CSARDVSSSGKGSYEQYF